This TCR beta chain was captured in a study of blood T cell repertoires in COVID-19 (dated by TCRdb to 2018 to 2020). For the study in its entirety: Samples from collaborators originated in the United States, Italy and Spain and spanned both the acute and convalescent phases of COVID-19. The material from the prospective study consisted of cDNA or gDNA derived from T cells, B-cell-depleted T cells, or PBMCs. The dataset comprised deeply sampled blood TCRbeta repertoires from subjects exposed to, actively infected with, or recovered from COVID-19. The repertoires were made available in a free public database intended to serve as a resource for research on the immune response to SARS-CoV-2. The samples were drawn from the first 160 participants of the ongoing ImmuneRACE study and from more than 1,000 subjects provided by 6 global collaborators. Nearly every sample came with metadata listing a de-identified subject ID, COVID-19 status, age in years and sex. Where available, HLA class I and class II types were taken from metadata supplied by the sample provider and were not determined by assay-based typing. What the research found in general, with its limitations: How much clinical and demographic metadata was included differed by source and by participant, and the metadata was provided uncurated.

Each collaborating institution followed its own protocols to collect whole blood in K2EDTA tubes. For TCRbeta analysis, collaborators shipped samples as frozen whole blood, isolated PBMCs, or DNA extracted from either of those sample types. Turning to this clone: Its antigen is unknown. No base qualities exist here, and no much larger clone lies one base off it.

TCRbeta CDR3 regions were amplified from genomic DNA by means of the immunoSEQ Assay, a bias-controlled multiplex PCR. Per the original workflow: The number of nucleated cells in each sample was estimated by amplification of reference gene primers within the assay. To quantify the absolute abundance of each unique TCRbeta CDR3 rearrangement, sequence reads were collapsed and filtered. For each sample, productive Simpson clonality was calculated as the square root of Simpson's diversity index over productive rearrangements. TCRdb provides this immuneACCESS table in a form limited to in-frame rearrangements. Some clones are lacking; in checked studies, under half of them reflect an unresolved V gene, and why the rest are absent is not known. V, J and clone size are taken as reported in that table, and D and trimming were inferred from the DNA itself. The sample records 75,000 to 100,000 clones, 87% of which are singletons. The top ten hold almost 5.5% of the sample.

The sequence derives from a man aged 60 to 69 with acute or convalescent COVID-19. The sequenced material came from peripheral blood.

The DNA is TGTGCCACCAGTGATTCTGAGGGTTACTCCTACGAGCAGTACTTC. Its protein product is CATSDSEGYSYEQYF. This chain is built from TRBV24-1 and TRBJ2-7; TRBD2 could be the D gene, as 5 bases match. Reading from cysteine to phenylalanine, the CDR3 counts 15 amino acids. Left in the record is the CDR3 DNA by itself, 45 bases read in frame from the first base. CDR1 and CDR2 are drawn from the germline V gene: KGHDR, SFDVKD. V lost 2 bases and J lost 0 bases; the stretch between them is 10 bases long.